This T cell receptor (beta chain) is drawn from a study of OX40 agonist ivuxolimab in advanced cancers. Study background: Ivuxolimab, an antibody acting as an agonist of OX40 (CD134), was used to treat patients. Ivuxolimab was delivered to patients intravenously every 2 weeks at doses spanning 0.01 to 10 mg/kg.

In regard to this clone: What it binds is unknown.

Enrollment shut out patients with autoimmune disease history or systemic immunosuppression. General study points: Normalized T-cell clonal expansion was also low in a subset of nonresponders.

Sequencing used immunoSEQ multiplex PCR; TCRdb keeps in-frame clones, though not all of them. The repertoire consists of about 83,000 clones, with about 88% occurring once and the leading ten covering roughly 0.7%. Germline loops: CDR1 SNHLY, CDR2 FYNNEI. The trim removed 6 bases at V and 0 bases at J, leaving 2 bases unmatched. This CDR3 region has 13 residues. The chain links TRBV2 to TRBJ2-7, with 7 bases aligning to TRBD2. Sequencing used CD4+ or CD8+ T cells sorted from blood, obtained in a trial of the OX40 agonist ivuxolimab. This clonotype was obtained from an adult with an advanced solid tumor such as melanoma, head and neck, liver or kidney cancer. The CDR3 bases are TGTGCCAGCAGGGGGGGGACCTCCTACGAGCAGTACTTC. Its protein product is CASRGGTSYEQYF. The whole variable domain, filled in from reference TRBV2 and TRBJ2-7, reads EPEVTQTPSHQVTQMGQEVILRCVPISNHLYFYWYRQILGQKVEFLVSFYNNEISEKSEIFDDQFSVERPDGSNFTLKIRSTKLEDSAMYFCASRGGTSYEQYFGPGTRLTVT.